This TCR beta chain originates from a study of shared clonotypes between healthy human individuals. Germline-derived CDR1 and CDR2 are KGHSH and LQKENI. The CDR3 runs 14 residues. V gave up 6 bases and J gave up 5 bases; unmatched junction bases: 10. All donors qualified as healthy HIV-negative adults and had experienced no recent acute infections or vaccinations. Only in-frame clones appear in the TCRdb table, and some are missing; sequencing was by immunoSEQ multiplex PCR. Of hundreds of thousands of clones in the sample, about 74% were seen once. Sequenced input: memory CD4+ T cells sorted from blood. Subset indicated: CD45RA-negative fraction. The chain employs TRBV18 and TRBJ2-7; 7 bases map to TRBD1. The clonotype was recovered from a young woman in good health. CDR3 DNA: TGTGCCAGCTCTTCGGACAGGCTTGTCAACGAGCAGTACTTC. Translation gives CASSSDRLVNEQYF.